The next 24 T cell receptor beta chains were all read from a single sample in a study of T cells in tuberculosis. Cells were sorted from thawed PBMC rested overnight and stained with GMM-loaded CD1B tetramer, viability dye and anti-CD3. The lipid loaded on the CD1B tetramers was C32 glucose monomycolate from Rhodococcus equi. Sequenced by immunoSEQ multiplex PCR; TCRdb stores in-frame clones only, minus some. The sample lists tens of thousands of clones, 81% occurring once. The sequenced sample consisted of CD1b-GMM tetramer-negative cells sorted from PBMCs. These receptors were collected from an adult woman with latent tuberculosis.

A note on this clone: The junction departs from the called germline gene at one end, perhaps through a read error. The rearrangement uses TRBV18 and TRBJ2-2; D is uncertain. In germline, CDR1 is KGHSH, CDR2 LQKENI. This CDR3 is 14 amino acids long. The CDR3 region has the DNA TGTGCCAGCTCCCTAAAACAGAACACTGGGGAGCTGTTTTTT. It translates to CASSLKQNTGELFF.

This clone showed up just a few times. The chain uses TRBV19 and TRBJ2-6; tentatively, D is TRBD2 (6 bases). The CDR3 length is 16 residues. The V gene lost 3 bases and the J gene lost 2 bases, with 11 bases spanning the gap. Germline CDR1 and CDR2: LNHDA and SQIVND (reference sequence). In DNA, the CDR3 is TGTGCCAGTAGTATTAGGGGCGGGGCTGGGGCCAACGTCCTGACTTTC. Translated, it gives CASSIRGGAGANVLTF.

The genes are TRBV4-2 and TRBJ2-1; 7 nucleotides match TRBD2. J gave up 4 bases and V 1 base, and 1 base lay outside the gene matches. The CDR3 extends over 14 amino acids. The germline gives CDR1 LGHNA, CDR2 YNFKEQ. The CDR3 DNA sequence: TGTGCCAGCAGCCAAGCTAGCGGTTACAATGAGCAGTTCTTC. This gives the protein CASSQASGYNEQFF.

The rearrangement joins TRBV6-5 to TRBJ1-2; TRBD1 aligns across 11 bases. The V segment lost 0 bases and the J segment 2 bases; nucleotides outside the gene matches: 2. Germline V gene lookup returns CDR1 MNHEY and CDR2 SVGAGI. The CDR3 is 16 residues long. The CDR3 region has the DNA TGTGCCAGCAGTTACTCCCGGACAGGGGGCAACTATGGCTACACCTTC. Translation: CASSYSRTGGNYGYTF.

This chain joins TRBV27 and TRBJ2-5, with D possibly matching TRBD2 (7 bases). Germline V gives CDR1 MNHEY, CDR2 SMNVEV (reference sequence). The CDR3 consists of 12 residues. Trimming left V 2 bases short and J 7 bases short, with 8 bases between. The CDR3 DNA reads as TGTGCCAGCAGTTTAAGGGGGGGGACCCAGTACTTC. As protein: CASSLRGGTQYF.

V gene TRBV5-1 combines with J gene TRBJ2-4; 7 nucleotides agree with TRBD2. The trim removed 1 base at V and 6 bases at J, leaving 19 bases unmatched. Germline V gene lookup returns CDR1 SGHRS and CDR2 YFSETQ. This CDR3 is 19 amino acids long. The CDR3 loop is CASSLYLGGRQNLANIQYF. The CDR3 DNA follows: TGCGCCAGCAGCTTGTATCTGGGAGGGCGGCAGAACTTGGCAAACATTCAGTACTTC.

This rearrangement joins TRBV4-3 to TRBJ1-2; D not certain. V lost 5 bases and J 4 bases, leaving 23 bases between the germline ends. This CDR3 has 17 amino acids. Per the germline V gene, CDR1 is LGHNA and CDR2 is YSLEER. The CDR3 coding sequence is TGCGCCAGCAGCAGCGGATTAGGACGTCGAAAGATCTATGGCTACACCTTC. Amino acids: CASSSGLGRRKIYGYTF.

The chain uses TRBV28 and TRBJ1-4; D not resolved. The CDR3 runs 13 residues. V dropped 11 bases and J dropped 12 bases, with 22 bases sitting between them. The germline V gene encodes CDR1 MDHEN and CDR2 SYDVKM. In DNA form, the CDR3 reads TGTGCCGCCTCGGACCCCGGGGAAGAACAACTGTTTTTT. This translates into CAASDPGEEQLFF.

The J gene is TRBJ2-1, the V gene TRBV15; 9 bases line up with TRBD1. The J segment lost 7 bases and the V segment lost 1 base, leaving 20 bases of the junction unmatched. The germline gives CDR1 LNHNV, CDR2 YYDKDF (reference sequence). CDR3 length equals 20 residues. In DNA, the CDR3 is TGTGCCACCAGCAGAGGCCCTTGGCCACTTCGGGACAGGGTAGTGAATGAGCAGTTCTTC. Its protein product is CATSRGPWPLRDRVVNEQFF. The full variable domain, with the rest looked up from reference TRBV15 and TRBJ2-1, is DAMVIQNPRYQVTQFGKPVTLSCSQTLNHNVMYWYQQKSSQAPKLLFHYYDKDFNNEADTPDNFQSRRPNTSFCFLDIRSPGLGDTAMYLCATSRGPWPLRDRVVNEQFFGPGTRLTVL.

The chain carries TRBV4-2 and TRBJ2-6, with D maybe TRBD1 (7 bases). The V gene's germline CDR1 is LGHNA and CDR2 YNFKEQ. This CDR3 comprises 17 residues. The V and J ends lost 0 bases and 4 bases respectively, with 13 bases between them. CDR3 region: CASSQDWRGPGANVLTF. CDR3 nucleotide sequence: TGTGCCAGCAGCCAAGATTGGAGGGGGCCCGGGGCCAACGTCCTGACTTTC.

This rearrangement joins TRBV29-1 to TRBJ2-1; D is perhaps TRBD2 (6 bases). Germline V gene lookup returns CDR1 SQVTM and CDR2 ANQGSEA. There are 13 residues in the CDR3. V was clipped by 6 bases and J by 3 bases, with 12 bases between them. The CDR3 coding sequence is TGCAGCGTCTCGGGCGGGAACTACAATGAGCAGTTCTTC. It is translated as CSVSGGNYNEQFF.

The chain recombines TRBV6-1 with TRBJ2-7; D may be TRBD2 (5 bases). The CDR3 sequence is 13 residues long. Germline V lookup: CDR1 MNHNS, CDR2 SASEGT. Trimming removed 8 bases at V and 2 bases at J, with 13 bases between. The CDR3, as DNA: TGTGCCAGCGGTCCTCGAGGGACCTACGAGCAGTACTTC. It translates to CASGPRGTYEQYF.

The chain is built from TRBV7-9 and TRBJ2-5, with D possibly TRBD1 on 5 matching bases. V gave up 3 bases and J gave up 3 bases, with 11 bases separating them. The CDR3 sequence is 14 residues long. Germline V gene lookup returns CDR1 SEHNR and CDR2 FQNEAQ (reference sequence). In nucleotides, the CDR3 is TGTGCCAGCAGCTTTGAACTCAGGGAAGAGACCCAGTACTTC. Residues: CASSFELREETQYF.

This chain connects TRBV7-2 to TRBJ2-5; 12 bases align to TRBD2. The end of the DNA aligns better with TRBJ2-7, so the J call may be wrong. In germline, CDR1 is SGHTA, CDR2 FQGNSA. This CDR3 comprises 14 residues. Here the CDR3 reads CASSLTSGGNEQYF. Here the CDR3 DNA reads TGTGCCAGCAGCTTAACTAGCGGGGGGAACGAGCAGTACTTC.

J is TRBJ2-1 and V is TRBV2; 14 bases line up with TRBD2. J was trimmed by 8 bases and V by 1 base; bases with no gene match: 4. Germline CDR1 reads SNHLY; CDR2 reads FYNNEI. The CDR3 length is 16 residues. DNA of the CDR3: TGTGCCAGCAGTGAAGTAGGGACTAGCGGGAGAGATGAGCAGTTCTTC. Translation: CASSEVGTSGRDEQFF.

The chain uses TRBV19 and TRBJ1-3; D is perhaps TRBD1 (5 bases). The ends were cut back, 7 bases at V and 2 bases at J, with 15 bases in the middle. Germline CDR1 and CDR2: LNHDA and SQIVND (reference sequence). The CDR3 has 15 amino acids. CDR3 DNA: TGTGCCAGTACCCCCCGGGGGGGACCTGGAAACACCATATATTTT. Translating gives CASTPRGGPGNTIYF. Supplemented by reference TRBV19 and TRBJ1-3, the full variable domain reads DGGITQSPKYLFRKEGQNVTLSCEQNLNHDAMYWYRQDPGQGLRLIYYSQIVNDFQKGDIAEGYSVSREKKESFPLTVTSAQKNPTAFYLCASTPRGGPGNTIYFGEGSWLTVV.

The chain joins TRBV28 to TRBJ2-7; 8 bases fit TRBD1. This CDR3 has 15 amino acids. Losses at the gene ends were 7 bases for V and 3 bases for J; bases not matched to a gene: 11. Germline V gene lookup returns CDR1 MDHEN and CDR2 SYDVKM. As DNA, the CDR3 is TGTGCCAGCACCTTAGGGACAGGCCCCGTCTACGAGCAGTACTTC. This codes for CASTLGTGPVYEQYF.

The chain employs TRBV12-2 and TRBJ2-6; no check of the table's D call, TRBD2, against the DNA was made. TRBV12-2 is deemed a pseudogene. CDR3 size: 16 residues. CDR3 in amino acids: CASRPSRSSGANVLTF. The CDR3 DNA reads as TGTGCAAGTCGCCCCTCCCGGAGCTCTGGGGCCAACGTCCTGACTTTC.

This clone was counted a single time. The chain links TRBV4-2 to TRBJ1-1; a possible D gene is TRBD1 (6 bases). This CDR3 has 16 residues. Between the trimmed V and J ends, which lost 4 bases and 0 bases, there was a span of 15 bases. The V gene's germline CDR1 is LGHNA and CDR2 YNFKEQ. CDR3: CASSPRTAGMNTEAFF. CDR3 bases: TGTGCCAGCAGCCCCCGGACAGCCGGGATGAACACTGAAGCTTTCTTT.

This chain uses TRBV19 with TRBJ2-5, with 8 bases lining up with TRBD2. Unmatched junction bases numbered 2, after V lost 1 base and J lost 1 base. CDR1 LNHDA and CDR2 SQIVND come from the germline V gene (reference sequence). The CDR3 has 15 amino acids. The CDR3 DNA follows: TGTGCCAGTAGTATAGCGGGAGGGCGCCAAGAGACCCAGTACTTC. Protein sequence: CASSIAGGRQETQYF.

The chain uses TRBV11-2 and TRBJ1-5; unclear D gene. Per germline, CDR1 SGHAT and CDR2 FQNNGV. Trimming left V 0 bases short and J 4 bases short, with 10 bases between. This CDR3 has 15 residues. The CDR3 here is CASSLEGSINQPQHF. The CDR3 bases are TGTGCCAGCAGCTTAGAGGGCAGTATAAATCAGCCCCAGCATTTT.

CDR3 region: CSARRDTEAFF. CDR3 nucleotides: TGCAGTGCTAGACGAGACACTGAAGCTTTCTTT. This chain links TRBV20-1 with TRBJ1-1; no reliable D call. Germline loops: CDR1 DFQATT, CDR2 SNEGSKA (reference sequence). The length of the CDR3 is 11 residues. V lost 2 bases to trimming and J lost 3 bases, with 4 bases between them.

V and J are TRBV28 and TRBJ1-5; D may be TRBD1 (6 bases). V shed 5 bases and J shed 2 bases, with 19 bases lying between them. The CDR3 has 17 residues. CDR1 and CDR2 (germline): MDHEN, SYDVKM. CDR3 in amino acids: CASSPPRGRGGNQPQHF. CDR3 nucleotide sequence: TGTGCCAGCAGTCCCCCCCGGGGCAGGGGAGGCAATCAGCCCCAGCATTTT.

The genes are TRBV5-1 and TRBJ2-5; 9 nucleotides agree with TRBD2. The CDR3 runs to 13 residues. Per germline, CDR1 SGHRS and CDR2 YFSETQ. J was trimmed by 7 bases and V by 4 bases; bases with no gene match: 5. The CDR3 region is CASSVSGSVTQYF. CDR3 nucleotides: TGCGCCAGCAGCGTTAGCGGGAGTGTGACCCAGTACTTC.